This T cell receptor (beta chain) appears in the sequencing data of a study of OX40 agonist ivuxolimab in advanced cancers. Across the study: Prior anti-PD-1, anti-PD-L1 or anti-CTLA-4 therapy was allowed; over 30% had some. In three patients, partial responses were observed, one with hepatocellular carcinoma and two with cutaneous melanoma. Study-wide points: Clonal expansion was among the lowest in partial responders at 0.1-3.0 mg/kg, especially CD8+. CD4+ and CD8+ blood T cells expanded clonally by week 6 at 0.1 to 3.0 mg/kg.

Remarks on this clone: Its antigen is unidentified.

Clones were read by immunoSEQ multiplex PCR, and TCRdb kept only the in-frame ones, dropping some. The sample records around 30,000 clones, 70% to 90% being singletons. Looked up from germline, CDR1 is MNHEY and CDR2 is SMNVEV (reference sequence). CDR3 length: 13 amino acids. V was trimmed by 4 bases and J by 0 bases, leaving 6 bases between them. Specimen: CD4+ or CD8+ T cells sorted from blood, collected in a trial of the OX40 agonist ivuxolimab. The receptor was isolated from an adult with an advanced solid tumor such as melanoma, head and neck, liver or kidney cancer. The rearrangement links TRBV27 to TRBJ1-1, with D unclear. CDR3 DNA sequence: TGTGCCAGCAGTTCTGGGGTGAACACTGAAGCTTTCTTT. Its translation: CASSSGVNTEAFF.